A selection of T cell receptor beta chains follows, all from one sample in a study of human T cells and chemical hapten exposure. MiXCR was run by TCRdb on the RACE reads, yielding one entry per CDR3 protein. The data contain tens of thousands of distinct CDR3 sequences, around 3.2% of them singletons. This sample comprised whole blood, obtained in connection with sensitization to the hapten diphenylcyclopropenone (DPC). Every receptor here comes from a man in his forties or fifties with alopecia areata. Some clones in this sample may be carry-over from other donors' samples. The CDR3 runs from the conserved cysteine through the conserved F or W. Each record gives: J gene, V gene, clone size, D gene, CDR3 protein, CDR3 DNA. A D gene is named only where the DNA matches it firmly. Expanded clones get a size class; other rows say once, few or many, or leave the size out.

J: TRBJ2-7; V: TRBV20-1; size: many; D: TRBD2; CDR3: CSAGTSGRYEQYF; DNA: TGCAGTGCTGGGACTAGCGGGAGATACGAGCAGTACTTC
J: TRBJ1-5; V: TRBV28; size: many; D: NA; CDR3: CASSFTGSSNQPQHF; DNA: TGTGCCAGCAGTTTTACAGGGAGCAGCAATCAGCCCCAGCATTTT
J: TRBJ2-7; V: TRBV29-1; size: NA; D: TRBD1; CDR3: CSVIRGLSSYEQYF; DNA: TGCAGCGTGATCAGGGGGCTAAGCTCCTACGAGCAGTACTTC
J: TRBJ2-3; V: TRBV5-5; size: many; D: NA; CDR3: CASSAAGGSTQYF; DNA: TGTGCCAGCAGCGCGGCCGGGGGCAGTACGCAGTATTTT
J: TRBJ2-1; V: TRBV6-6; size: many; D: NA; CDR3: CASSYPRGRDNEQFF; DNA: TGTGCCAGCAGTTACCCCCGAGGGCGGGACAATGAGCAGTTCTTC
J: TRBJ2-1; V: TRBV6-1; size: many; D: NA; CDR3: CASSEKYYNEQFF; DNA: TGTGCCAGCAGTGAAAAATACTACAATGAGCAGTTCTTC
J: TRBJ2-1; V: TRBV6-2/TRBV6-3; size: many; D: NA; CDR3: CASSYMTGYLEFF; DNA: TGTGCCAGCAGTTACATGACAGGATACTTGGAGTTCTTC
J: TRBJ1-5; V: TRBV2; size: NA; D: NA; CDR3: CASSGGGLQPQHF; DNA: TGTGCCAGCAGTGGGGGTGGCTTACAGCCCCAGCATTTT
J: TRBJ2-3; V: TRBV6-5; size: many; D: TRBD1; CDR3: CASRKRWSGQGAGDTQYF; DNA: TGTGCCAGCAGAAAGAGATGGTCGGGACAGGGGGCTGGAGATACGCAGTATTTT
J: TRBJ2-5; V: TRBV5-4; size: many; D: NA; CDR3: CASSSVGISQRETQYF; DNA: TGTGCCAGCAGCTCGGTGGGGATATCCCAGCGAGAGACCCAGTACTTC
J: TRBJ1-5; V: TRBV6-2/TRBV6-3; size: many; D: NA; CDR3: CASTNGWRSAQHF; DNA: TGTGCCAGCACCAACGGGTGGCGGTCAGCCCAGCATTTT
J: TRBJ2-2; V: TRBV11-3; size: many; D: TRBD2; CDR3: CASSRGGSGNTGELFF; DNA: TGTGCCAGCAGCCGGGGGGGTAGCGGGAACACCGGGGAGCTGTTTTTT
J: TRBJ2-7; V: TRBV4-1; size: many; D: TRBD2; CDR3: CASSQDGGSYYEQYF; DNA: TGCGCCAGCAGCCAAGACGGCGGGAGTTACTACGAGCAGTACTTC
J: TRBJ1-1; V: TRBV28; size: many; D: NA; CDR3: CASSPRGGGGTEAFF; DNA: TGTGCCAGCAGTCCCCGCGGGGGGGGGGGGACTGAAGCTTTCTTT
J: TRBJ2-2; V: TRBV4-2; size: many; D: NA; CDR3: CASSPTGTLGSAGELFF; DNA: TGTGCCAGCAGCCCAACGGGGACTTTGGGTAGTGCCGGGGAGCTGTTTTTT
J: TRBJ2-7; V: TRBV4-3; size: NA; D: NA; CDR3: CASSPSRDGFYEQYF; DNA: TGCGCCAGCAGCCCAAGCCGGGACGGATTCTACGAGCAGTACTTC
J: TRBJ1-1; V: TRBV4-1; size: many; D: NA; CDR3: CASSQGGNTEAFF; DNA: TGCGCCAGCAGCCAAGGGGGGAACACTGAAGCTTTCTTT
J: TRBJ2-3; V: TRBV6-1; size: many; D: TRBD1; CDR3: CASSEARQGAFFPDTQYF; DNA: TGTGCCAGCAGTGAAGCCCGACAGGGGGCGTTCTTCCCAGATACGCAGTATTTT
J: TRBJ1-6; V: TRBV4-2; size: many; D: NA; CDR3: CASSQGFRQGGNSPLHF; DNA: TGTGCCAGCAGCCAAGGGTTCAGGCAGGGCGGGAATTCACCCCTCCACTTT
J: TRBJ2-1; V: TRBV7-2; size: once; D: TRBD2; CDR3: CASRTEPGLAGGDEQFF; DNA: TGTGCCAGCAGGACTGAACCCGGACTAGCGGGAGGCGATGAGCAGTTCTTC
J: TRBJ2-4; V: TRBV5-4; size: many; D: NA; CDR3: CASSPDRPAKNIQYF; DNA: TGTGCCAGCAGCCCCGACAGGCCAGCCAAAAACATTCAGTACTTC